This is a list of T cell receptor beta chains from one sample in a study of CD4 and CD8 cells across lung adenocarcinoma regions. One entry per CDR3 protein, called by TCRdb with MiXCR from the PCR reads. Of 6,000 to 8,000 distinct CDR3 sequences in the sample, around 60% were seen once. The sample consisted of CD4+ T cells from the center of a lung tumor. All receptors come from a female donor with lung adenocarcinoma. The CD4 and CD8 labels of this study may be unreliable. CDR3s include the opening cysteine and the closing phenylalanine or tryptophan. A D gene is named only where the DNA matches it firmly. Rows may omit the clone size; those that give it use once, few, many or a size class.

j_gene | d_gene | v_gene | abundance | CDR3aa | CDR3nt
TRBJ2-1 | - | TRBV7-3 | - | CASSQGAGSYNEQFF | TGTGCCAGCAGCCAGGGCGCAGGGAGCTACAATGAGCAGTTCTTC
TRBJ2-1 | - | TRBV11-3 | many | CASSLVPDEQFF | TGTGCCAGCAGCTTAGTTCCTGATGAGCAGTTCTTC
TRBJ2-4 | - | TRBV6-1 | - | CASSGTGRGVKDTQYF | TGTGCCAGCAGTGGGACGGGGCGGGGAGTCAAAGATACGCAGTATTTC
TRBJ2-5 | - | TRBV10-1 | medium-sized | CASSVSVQETQYF | TGCGCCAGCAGTGTGTCAGTCCAAGAGACCCAGTACTTC
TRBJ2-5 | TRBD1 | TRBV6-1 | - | CASSEARDSLWETQYF | TGTGCCAGCAGTGAAGCAAGGGACAGTCTCTGGGAGACCCAGTACTTC
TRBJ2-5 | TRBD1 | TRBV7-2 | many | CASSLGQGFETQYF | TGTGCCAGCAGCTTAGGACAGGGGTTCGAGACCCAGTACTTC
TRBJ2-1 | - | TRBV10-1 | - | CASSGGSSYNEQFF | TGCGCCAGCAGTGGGGGAAGCTCCTACAATGAGCAGTTCTTC
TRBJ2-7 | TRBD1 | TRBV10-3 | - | CAISDRGQGYEQYF | TGTGCCATCAGCGACAGGGGGCAGGGGTACGAGCAGTACTTC
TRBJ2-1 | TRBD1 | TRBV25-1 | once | CASISYGTENNEQFF | TGTGCCAGCATAAGTTACGGGACAGAAAACAATGAGCAGTTCTTC
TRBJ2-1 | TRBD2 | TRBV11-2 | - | CASSSGLAGVYEQFF | TGTGCCAGCAGCTCAGGACTAGCGGGAGTATATGAGCAGTTCTTC
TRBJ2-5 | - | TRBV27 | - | CASSLRGQETQYF | TGTGCCAGCAGTTTAAGGGGTCAAGAGACCCAGTACTTC
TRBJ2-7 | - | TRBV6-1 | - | CASSNPPLYEQYF | TGTGCCAGCAGCAACCCTCCCCTATACGAGCAGTACTTC
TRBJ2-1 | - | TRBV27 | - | CASSLFNFHNEQFF | TGTGCCAGCAGTTTATTTAACTTCCACAATGAGCAGTTCTTC
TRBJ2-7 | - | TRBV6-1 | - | CASSEEGVGVDAQYF | TGTGCCAGCAGTGAAGAGGGTGTGGGTGTGGATGCGCAGTACTTC
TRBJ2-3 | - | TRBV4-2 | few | CASSQASTDTQYF | TGTGCCAGCAGCCAAGCCTCCACAGATACGCAGTATTTT
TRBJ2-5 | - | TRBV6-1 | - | CASSQSSQETQYF | TGTGCCAGCAGCCAATCTAGCCAAGAGACCCAGTACTTC
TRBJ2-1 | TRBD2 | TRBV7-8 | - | CASSLLAANEQFF | TGTGCCAGCAGCTTACTAGCGGCGAATGAGCAGTTCTTC
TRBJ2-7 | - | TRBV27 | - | CASSGGEAYEQYF | TGTGCCAGCAGTGGAGGGGAGGCCTACGAGCAGTACTTC
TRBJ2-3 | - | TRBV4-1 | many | CASQTAATGDTQYF | TGCGCCAGCCAGACGGCTGCGACGGGAGATACGCAGTATTTT